What follows describes a single T cell receptor (beta chain). It was with 60 Vbeta and 13 Jbeta primers that the PCR ran. Generated by immunoSEQ multiplex PCR, the TCRdb table keeps only in-frame clones and is missing some. The sample shows under 200,000 clones, approximately 77% of them seen only once. After removal of 4 bases from V and 5 bases from J, the junction contained 9 bases not matched to a gene. Germline V gene sequence: CDR1 MDHEN, CDR2 SYDVKM. The CDR3 is made up of 16 amino acids. The data were taken from a study of cytomegalovirus exposure and HLA in healthy donors. This receptor was taken from a male donor in good health and CMV-seronegative. Sample: PBMCs. The rearrangement links TRBV28 to TRBJ2-3, with 10 bases identical to TRBD2. The CDR3 loop is CASSSSGGGRVDTQYF. The CDR3 region has the DNA TGTGCCAGCAGTTCTAGCGGGGGAGGTCGTGTAGATACGCAGTATTTT.